The text below deals with one T cell receptor beta chain. The germline V gene encodes CDR1 LGHNA and CDR2 YSLEER. The J segment lost 4 bases and the V segment lost 3 bases, leaving 12 bases of the junction unmatched. The CDR3 sequence is 18 residues long. Sequenced by immunoSEQ multiplex PCR; TCRdb stores in-frame clones only, minus some. The repertoire includes about 77,000 clones, roughly 80% of them detected once, and around 5.2% sits in the top ten. The sample belongs to a study of blood T cell repertoires in COVID-19. The sequenced sample was peripheral blood. The J gene is TRBJ1-2, the V gene TRBV4-3, with 12 bases that match TRBD1. This TCR derives from a woman aged 70-85 years with acute or convalescent COVID-19. CDR3 sequence (DNA): TGCGCCAGCAGCCAGGACGACCGGGACAGGGGGCGAATCTATGGCTACACCTTC. It is translated as CASSQDDRDRGRIYGYTF.